This T cell receptor (beta chain) stems from a study of beta chain features in type 1 diabetes. Study-wide results and caveats: For patients and controls alike, PCR might favor shorter templates to the same degree.

The study reverse transcribed the entire isolated RNA, so it sequenced expressed TCRB transcripts. About 3.57 million reads per sample were averaged for naive, central memory and regulatory samples. Assay used: immunoSEQ multiplex PCR; TCRdb lists only in-frame clones, some missing. Among almost 350,000 clones, less than 20% were seen once, and the ten largest hold approximately 0.041%. Regarding this clone: No antigen is known for it.

CDR1 and CDR2 (germline): LGHNA, YNFKEQ. The CDR3 runs to 17 residues. Trimming cost V 4 bases and J 1 base; bases outside gene matches: 6. This sequence was found in a woman aged 18-29 years in good health. The sequenced sample was naive CD4+ T cells from blood. The chain is built from TRBV4-2 and TRBJ2-7, with 14 positions matching TRBD2. The CDR3 here is CASSPGLAGVTSYEQYF. The CDR3 DNA follows: TGTGCCAGCAGCCCGGGACTAGCGGGAGTGACGTCCTACGAGCAGTACTTC.